This T cell receptor beta chain derives from a study of Graves' ophthalmopathy and Graves' hyperthyroidism. Study as a whole: Where ophthalmopathy was absent within 18 months of follow-up, hyperthyroidism was stable. Study findings and constraints: Most thyroid clonotypes with frequency above 0.001 were detected in blood too. The model predicted ophthalmopathy progression with 60% to 71% sensitivity and around 72% specificity.

CDR3 regions of TCR beta were amplified from RNA transcripts. First-round RT-PCR used HTBI primers; second-round multiplex PCR followed. MiXCR, run by TCRdb on the multiplex PCR reads, gives a single entry per CDR3 protein. The sample comprises over a million distinct CDR3 sequences, about 35% of which are singletons, and around 10% rests with the top ten. Germline V gene lookup returns CDR1 SGHTS and CDR2 YDEGEE. The CDR3 contains 14 residues. V shed 1 base, J shed 4 bases, and the junction held 2 bases outside the gene matches. The sample holds many counts of this clonotype. Its antigen is undetermined. In this cohort, patients with other autoimmune diseases, uncontrolled infections, pregnancy or lactation were excluded.

The source material was peripheral blood or thyroid tissue (not recorded which). The origin of this receptor is an adult man with Graves' hyperthyroidism. This chain joins TRBV5-8 and TRBJ2-5; 9 bases are shared with TRBD2. In DNA form, the CDR3 reads TGTGCCAGCAGCTTGAGAGCGGGAGGAGAGACCCAGTACTTC. The encoded protein is CASSLRAGGETQYF.